This T cell receptor beta chain appears in the sequencing data of a study of blood T cell repertoires in COVID-19. About the research overall: Some COVID-19 samples were acute and others convalescent; all came from the United States, Italy and Spain.

Germline lookup yields CDR1 SGHTA and CDR2 FQGNSA. The CDR3 spans 16 residues. V shed 1 base and J 7 bases; nucleotides not matched to a gene: 9. Individuals aged roughly 18 to 90 years were recruited from fewer than 25 US areas. Which cohort a participant joined came from the clinical history participants gave. As processed by the authors: Reference gene primer amplification gave estimated nucleated cell counts. This table comes from immunoSEQ multiplex PCR, and its TCRdb copy is limited to in-frame clones, with some not included. The V and J calls and the clone size are those of that table, but D and trimming were determined from the DNA. The sample records roughly 330,000 clones, more than 75% being singletons.

The specimen sequenced was PBMCs or T cells enriched from blood (not recorded which). The sequence was collected from a woman aged 25 to 39 who had recovered from COVID-19. The rearrangement links TRBV7-2 to TRBJ1-3; 8 bases align to TRBD1. The CDR3, as DNA: TGTGCCAGCAGCTTAGTATCGACAGGGGTGGGTAACACCATATATTTT. Translated, it gives CASSLVSTGVGNTIYF.